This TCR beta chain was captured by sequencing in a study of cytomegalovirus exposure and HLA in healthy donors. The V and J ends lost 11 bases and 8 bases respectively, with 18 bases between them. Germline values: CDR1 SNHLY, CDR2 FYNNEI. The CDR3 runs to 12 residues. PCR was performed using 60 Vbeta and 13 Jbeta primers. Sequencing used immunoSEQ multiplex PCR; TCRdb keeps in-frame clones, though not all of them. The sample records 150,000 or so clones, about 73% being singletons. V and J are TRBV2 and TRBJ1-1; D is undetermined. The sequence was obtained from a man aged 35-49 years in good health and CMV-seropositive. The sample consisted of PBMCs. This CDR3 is CAAGRPPREAFF. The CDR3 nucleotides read TGTGCCGCTGGGAGACCCCCGCGCGAAGCTTTCTTT.